The subject of this entry is one T cell receptor (beta chain). A junction end diverges from the germline sequence, so it may reflect a read error. This specimen comes from a study of blood T cell repertoires in COVID-19. The CDR3 is 11 residues long. Germline V gene lookup returns CDR1 SNHLY and CDR2 FYNNEI. The protocol was immunoSEQ multiplex PCR, while the TCRdb copy is restricted to in-frame clones and leaves out a portion. Among roughly 390,000 clones listed, approximately 81% were seen once. The sequence was obtained from a woman between 18 and 30 years old with acute or convalescent COVID-19. V and J are TRBV2 and TRBJ1-1, with TRBD1 as a possible D gene (6 bases). Sequencing was carried out using peripheral blood. The CDR3 spells CAGRGATEAFF. The CDR3 DNA reads TGTGCCGGCAGGGGAGCCACTGAAGCTTTCTTT.